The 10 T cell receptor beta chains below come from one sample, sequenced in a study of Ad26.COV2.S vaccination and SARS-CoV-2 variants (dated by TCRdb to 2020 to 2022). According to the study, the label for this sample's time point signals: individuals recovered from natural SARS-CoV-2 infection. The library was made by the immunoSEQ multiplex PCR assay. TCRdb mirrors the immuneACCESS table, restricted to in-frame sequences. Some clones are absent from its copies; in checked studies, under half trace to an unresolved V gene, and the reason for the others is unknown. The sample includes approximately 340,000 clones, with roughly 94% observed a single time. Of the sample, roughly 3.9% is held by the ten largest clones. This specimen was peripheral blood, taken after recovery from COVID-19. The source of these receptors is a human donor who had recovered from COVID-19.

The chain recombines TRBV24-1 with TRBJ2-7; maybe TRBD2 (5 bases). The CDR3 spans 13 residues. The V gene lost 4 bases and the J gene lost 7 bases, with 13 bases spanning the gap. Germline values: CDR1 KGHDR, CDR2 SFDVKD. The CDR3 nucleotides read TGTGCCACCAGTGACCATATATCGGGGGAGCAGTACTTC. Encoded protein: CATSDHISGEQYF.

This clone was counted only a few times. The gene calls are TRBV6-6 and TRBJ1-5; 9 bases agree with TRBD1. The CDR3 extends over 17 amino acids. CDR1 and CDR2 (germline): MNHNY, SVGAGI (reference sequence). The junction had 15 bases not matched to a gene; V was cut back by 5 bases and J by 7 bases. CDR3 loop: CASSRTSGTGLRQPQHF. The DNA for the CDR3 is TGTGCCAGCAGTCGAACTTCCGGGACAGGGCTTCGGCAGCCCCAGCATTTT.

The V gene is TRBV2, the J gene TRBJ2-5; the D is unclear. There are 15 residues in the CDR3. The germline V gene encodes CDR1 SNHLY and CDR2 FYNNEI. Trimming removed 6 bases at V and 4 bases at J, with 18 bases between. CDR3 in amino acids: CASSDTRLGGETQYF. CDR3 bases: TGTGCCAGCAGCGATACCAGACTGGGCGGAGAGACCCAGTACTTC.

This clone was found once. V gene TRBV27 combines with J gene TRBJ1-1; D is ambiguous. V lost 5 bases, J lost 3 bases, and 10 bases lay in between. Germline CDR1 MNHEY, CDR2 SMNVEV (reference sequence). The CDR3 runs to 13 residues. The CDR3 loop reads CASSDDRDTEAFF. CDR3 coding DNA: TGTGCCAGCAGTGATGACCGGGACACTGAAGCTTTCTTT.

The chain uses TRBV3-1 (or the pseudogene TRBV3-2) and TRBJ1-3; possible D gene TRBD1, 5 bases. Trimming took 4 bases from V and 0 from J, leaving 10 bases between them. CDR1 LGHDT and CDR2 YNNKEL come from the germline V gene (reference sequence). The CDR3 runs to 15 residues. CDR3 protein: CASSRGSNSGNTIYF. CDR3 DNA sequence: TGTGCCAGCAGCCGGGGGAGTAACTCTGGAAACACCATATATTTT.

As DNA, the CDR3 is TGTGCCAGCAGCCACCGGCGGGGGGTCCAAGAGACCCAGTACTTC. Protein product: CASSHRRGVQETQYF. This chain links TRBV14 with TRBJ2-5; 8 bases are a match to TRBD2. The CDR3 is 15 residues long. With 3 bases clipped from V and 1 base from J, the junction kept 4 bases outside the gene matches. The germline CDR1 and CDR2 sequences are SGHDN and FVKESK.

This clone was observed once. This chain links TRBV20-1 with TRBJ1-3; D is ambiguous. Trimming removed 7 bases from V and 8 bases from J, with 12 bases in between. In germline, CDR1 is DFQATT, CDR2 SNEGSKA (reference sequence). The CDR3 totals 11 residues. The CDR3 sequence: CSVEGRDTIYF. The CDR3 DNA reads TGCAGTGTCGAAGGTCGGGACACCATATATTTT.

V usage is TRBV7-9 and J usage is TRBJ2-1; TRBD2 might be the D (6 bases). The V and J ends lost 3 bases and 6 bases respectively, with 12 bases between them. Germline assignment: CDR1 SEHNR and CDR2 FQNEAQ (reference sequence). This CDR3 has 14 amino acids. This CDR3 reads CASSFRGSSNEQFF. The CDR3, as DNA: TGTGCCAGCAGCTTCCGGGGGTCGAGCAATGAGCAGTTCTTC.

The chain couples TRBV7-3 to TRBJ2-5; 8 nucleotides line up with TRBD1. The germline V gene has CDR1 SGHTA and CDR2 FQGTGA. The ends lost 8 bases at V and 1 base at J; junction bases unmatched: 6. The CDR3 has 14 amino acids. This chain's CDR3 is CASLWTGRQETQYF. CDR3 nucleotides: TGTGCCAGCCTCTGGACAGGGCGCCAAGAGACCCAGTACTTC.

The CDR3 sequence: CASSQGQGADSPLHF. The CDR3, as DNA: TGTGCCAGTAGTCAAGGACAGGGGGCTGATTCACCCCTCCACTTT. The chain has TRBV19 and TRBJ1-6; TRBD1 aligns across 11 bases. Trimming cost V 5 bases and J 8 bases; bases outside gene matches: 5. Germline values: CDR1 LNHDA, CDR2 SQIVND (reference sequence). CDR3 length equals 15 residues.